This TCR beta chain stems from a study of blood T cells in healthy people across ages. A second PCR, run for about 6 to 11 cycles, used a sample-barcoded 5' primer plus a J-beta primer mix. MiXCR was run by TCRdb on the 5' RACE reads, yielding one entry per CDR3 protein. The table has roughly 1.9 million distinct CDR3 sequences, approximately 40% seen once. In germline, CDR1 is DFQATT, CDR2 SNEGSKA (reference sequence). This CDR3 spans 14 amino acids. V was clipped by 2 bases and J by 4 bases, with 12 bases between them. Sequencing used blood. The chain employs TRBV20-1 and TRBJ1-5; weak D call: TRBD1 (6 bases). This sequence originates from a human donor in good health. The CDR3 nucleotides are TGCAGTGCTAGAAGGGGGACATTTAATCAGCCCCAGCATTTT. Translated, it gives CSARRGTFNQPQHF.